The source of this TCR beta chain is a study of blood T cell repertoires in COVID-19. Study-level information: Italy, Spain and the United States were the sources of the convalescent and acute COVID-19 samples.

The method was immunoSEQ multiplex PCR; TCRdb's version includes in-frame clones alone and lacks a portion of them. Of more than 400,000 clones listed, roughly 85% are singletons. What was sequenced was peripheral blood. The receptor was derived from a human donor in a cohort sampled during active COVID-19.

CDR3 protein: CASSLARGGNTEAFF. In nucleotides, the CDR3 is TGTGCCAGCAGCTTAGCTCGGGGAGGGAACACTGAAGCTTTCTTT. The V call is TRBV13, the J call TRBJ1-1; D remains ambiguous. Germline V lookup: CDR1 PRHDT, CDR2 FYEKMQ (reference sequence). CDR3 length: 15 residues. Deletions cut 1 base from V and 1 base from J, with 10 bases between.